These 25 T cell receptor beta chains were sequenced from one sample in a study of CD8 T cells in Susac syndrome. Reverse transcription of roughly 0.45 to 1 ug RNA was performed with random hexamers. TCRdb recomputed calls from the immunoSEQ multiplex PCR reads with MiXCR, one row per CDR3 protein. The data contain around 300,000 distinct CDR3 sequences, 92% of them seen just once; the ten biggest clones take up over 0.05%. Sequenced material: CD4+ T cells from PBMCs. These receptors came from a human donor with multiple sclerosis.

This chain connects TRBV6-1 to TRBJ1-3; 7 nucleotides agree with TRBD1. Trimming cost V 2 bases and J 3 bases; bases outside gene matches: 7. This CDR3 spans 16 amino acids. In germline, CDR1 is MNHNS, CDR2 SASEGT. CDR3: CASSEIATGLGNTIYF. The CDR3 bases are TGTGCCAGCAGTGAAATCGCGACAGGGCTTGGAAACACCATATATTTT.

This clonotype has a single count. The chain joins TRBV4-3 to TRBJ2-7, with D possibly called TRBD1 or TRBD2 (5 bases each). Germline CDR1 and CDR2: LGHNA and YSLEER. The CDR3 length is 15 residues. V lost 0 bases, J lost 0 bases, and 9 bases lay in between. This chain's CDR3 is CASSQDWGSSYEQYF. Written as DNA, the CDR3 is TGCGCCAGCAGCCAAGATTGGGGGAGCTCCTACGAGCAGTACTTC.

The genes are TRBV7-3 and TRBJ2-1; a weak D match, TRBD2 (5 bases). This CDR3 is 15 amino acids long. Looked up from germline, CDR1 is SGHTA and CDR2 is FQGTGA. V lost 4 bases to trimming and J lost 7 bases, with 17 bases between them. The DNA of the CDR3 is TGTGCCAGCAGCTCCCCAGGTATCCGGGGAAATGAGCAGTTCTTC. Translation gives CASSSPGIRGNEQFF. The whole variable domain, remainder taken from reference TRBV7-3 and TRBJ2-1, is GAGVSQTPSNKVTEKGKYVELRCDPISGHTALYWYRQSLGQGPEFLIYFQGTGAADDSGLPNDRFFAVRPEGSVSTLKIQRTERGDSAVYLCASSSPGIRGNEQFFGPGTRLTVL.

The chain is built from TRBV7-2 and TRBJ2-1; D gene unclear. The CDR3 has 13 amino acids. Germline V gene data show CDR1 as SGHTA and CDR2 as FQGNSA. Trimming took off 2 bases at V and 5 bases at J, with 7 bases between the two ends. The CDR3 bases are TGTGCCAGCAGCTTATATAGGAACAATGAGCAGTTCTTC. Protein sequence: CASSLYRNNEQFF.

With respect to this clonotype: The junction differs from germline at one of its ends, possibly a read error. V is TRBV7-2 and J is TRBJ2-3; D possibly uses TRBD1 or TRBD2 (6 bases each). Germline V gene sequence: CDR1 SGHTA, CDR2 FQGNSA. The CDR3 runs to 14 residues. DNA for the CDR3: TGTGCCAGCAGCCCCCCGGGGGCCCGGGACAAGGCCTTTTTT. Translation: CASSPPGARDKAFF.

The chain couples TRBV7-2 to TRBJ1-2; a weak D match, TRBD1 (5 bases). This CDR3 region has 16 residues. Trimming took 0 bases from V and 6 from J, leaving 17 bases between them. Germline CDR1 reads SGHTA; CDR2 reads FQGNSA. Here the CDR3 DNA reads TGTGCCAGCAGCTTAGCGGGGGGGGGAAGCTTACATGGCTACACCTTC. Protein product: CASSLAGGGSLHGYTF.

The V gene is TRBV11-1, the J gene TRBJ2-1; D gene ambiguous. CDR3 length: 14 residues. With 5 bases removed from V and 9 bases from J, the gap between germline ends came to 17 bases. Per germline, CDR1 SGHAT and CDR2 FQDESV (reference sequence). CDR3 nucleotides: TGTGCCAGCAGCGCTGCGAGACTTCTATCTGAGCAGTTCTTC. Translation: CASSAARLLSEQFF.

The chain recombines TRBV7-2 with TRBJ1-1; D is unclear. The length of the CDR3 is 13 residues. Germline V CDR1 and CDR2: SGHTA, FQGNSA. Trimming stripped 2 bases from V and 6 bases from J, with 10 bases between. The CDR3 sequence: CASSLPGQAEAFF. Here the CDR3 DNA reads TGTGCCAGCAGCTTACCTGGGCAGGCTGAAGCTTTCTTT. Complete variable domain (other parts from reference TRBV7-2 and TRBJ1-1): GAGVSQSPSNKVTEKGKDVELRCDPISGHTALYWYRQSLGQGLEFLIYFQGNSAPDKSGLPSDRFSAERTGGSVSTLTIQRTQQEDSAVYLCASSLPGQAEAFFGQGTRLTVV.

J is TRBJ2-2 and V is TRBV30, with D possibly being TRBD1 (6 bases). Trimming stripped 1 base from V and 2 bases from J, with 8 bases between. The length of the CDR3 is 14 residues. CDR1 and CDR2 from the germline V gene are GTSNPN and SVGIG (reference sequence). The CDR3: CAWSADRNTGELFF. The DNA for the CDR3 is TGTGCCTGGAGTGCGGACAGAAACACCGGGGAGCTGTTTTTT.

This clonotype was detected once. The genes are TRBV6-5 and TRBJ1-4; a weak D match, TRBD1 (6 bases). The germline V gene encodes CDR1 MNHEY and CDR2 SVGAGI. Trimming took off 6 bases at V and 8 bases at J, with 16 bases between the two ends. This CDR3 comprises 14 residues. In DNA form, the CDR3 reads TGTGCCAGCAGAAACAGGGCTTTAGAGGAAAAACTGTTTTTT. It encodes CASRNRALEEKLFF.

This clonotype was observed a handful of times. The V gene is TRBV18, the J gene TRBJ1-2; D perhaps matches TRBD1 (6 bases). The CDR3 sequence is 14 residues long. CDR1 and CDR2 (germline): KGHSH, LQKENI. The V end was cut by 2 bases, the J end by 2 bases, with 9 bases between. The DNA for the CDR3 is TGTGCCAGCTCACCATCGACAGGAAACTATGGCTACACCTTC. Amino acids: CASSPSTGNYGYTF. The whole variable domain, remainder taken from reference TRBV18 and TRBJ1-2, is NAGVMQNPRHLVRRRGQEARLRCSPMKGHSHVYWYRQLPEEGLKFMVYLQKENIIDESGMPKERFSAEFPKEGPSILRIQQVVRGDSAAYFCASSPSTGNYGYTFGSGTRLTVV.

V gene TRBV10-3 combines with J gene TRBJ2-7, with 7 bases aligning to TRBD2. From germline, CDR1 is ENHRY and CDR2 SYGVKD. With V trimmed by 8 bases and J by 0 bases, 7 bases remained unmatched. The CDR3 totals 14 residues. The CDR3: CAIATSVSSYEQYF. CDR3 DNA sequence: TGTGCCATCGCAACTAGCGTTAGCTCCTACGAGCAGTACTTC.

This chain uses TRBV29-1 with TRBJ1-3; D is possibly TRBD1 (5 bases). Germline values: CDR1 SQVTM, CDR2 ANQGSEA. This CDR3 has 14 amino acids. Trimming left V 7 bases short and J 0 bases short, with 13 bases between. CDR3 sequence reads: CSAQTDSSGNTIYF. The CDR3 DNA is TGCAGCGCCCAGACCGACAGCTCTGGAAACACCATATATTTT.

This chain joins TRBV20-1 and TRBJ1-5, with D uncertain. Germline assignment: CDR1 DFQATT and CDR2 SNEGSKA (reference sequence). V lost 5 bases to trimming and J lost 4 bases, with 18 bases between them. CDR3 length: 15 residues. CDR3 sequence reads: CSAAPRVGENQPQHF. CDR3 DNA sequence: TGCAGTGCTGCCCCCCGAGTTGGGGAGAATCAGCCCCAGCATTTT.

V gene TRBV27 combines with J gene TRBJ1-1; no clear D. Germline V gives CDR1 MNHEY, CDR2 SMNVEV (reference sequence). This CDR3 contains 16 residues. V was clipped by 1 base and J by 3 bases, with 15 bases between them. CDR3 sequence (DNA): TGTGCCAGCAGTTTATTTTGGGCTAGCACGGACACTGAAGCTTTCTTT. This codes for CASSLFWASTDTEAFF.

This rearrangement joins TRBV10-3 to TRBJ2-1; 7 positions match TRBD1. CDR3 length: 14 residues. With 8 bases clipped from V and 4 bases from J, the junction kept 8 bases outside the gene matches. CDR1 ENHRY and CDR2 SYGVKD come from the germline V gene. CDR3 DNA: TGTGCCATCGGAACCCCGGGACAGTACAATGAGCAGTTCTTC. This translates into CAIGTPGQYNEQFF.

The chain uses TRBV7-8 and TRBJ1-3; D is undetermined. With 4 bases removed from V and 3 bases from J, the gap between germline ends came to 13 bases. The CDR3 runs to 15 residues. Germline CDR1 is SGHVS and CDR2 is FQNEAQ. The CDR3 DNA follows: TGTGCCAGCAGCTCCGGAAAGGGCGGTGGAAACACCATATATTTT. This codes for CASSSGKGGGNTIYF.

The chain carries TRBV12-3 or TRBV12-4 and TRBJ2-1, with D maybe TRBD2 (5 bases). This CDR3 is built from 15 residues. Trimming shortened V by 2 bases and J by 6 bases, and 14 bases separated the two germline ends. CDR3 residues: CASSLTASPVNEQFF. The CDR3 DNA is TGTGCCAGCAGTTTAACGGCTAGCCCGGTCAATGAGCAGTTCTTC.

The chain recombines TRBV2 with TRBJ2-3, with 7 bases lining up with TRBD2. Germline CDR1 SNHLY, CDR2 FYNNEI. V gave up 2 bases and J gave up 0 bases; unmatched junction bases: 5. The CDR3 length is 16 residues. CDR3 loop: CASSEIASGSTDTQYF. CDR3 nucleotide sequence: TGTGCCAGCAGTGAAATCGCTAGCGGAAGCACAGATACGCAGTATTTT.

The rearrangement uses TRBV4-3 and TRBJ2-3; possibly TRBD1 for D (6 bases). The CDR3 is made up of 16 amino acids. Germline V gene data show CDR1 as LGHNA and CDR2 as YSLEER. Trimming stripped 4 bases from V and 2 bases from J, with 16 bases between. The CDR3 coding sequence is TGCGCCAGCAGCCTACGGCAGGGGTCCCCCACAGATACGCAGTATTTT. Translated, it gives CASSLRQGSPTDTQYF.

This chain uses TRBV18 with TRBJ1-5; D not resolved. The CDR3 spans 13 residues. Germline-derived CDR1 and CDR2 are KGHSH and LQKENI. The V end was cut by 3 bases, the J end by 7 bases, with 10 bases between. The chain's CDR3 is CASSPGENQPQHF. The DNA of the CDR3 is TGTGCCAGCTCACCCGGGGAGAACCAGCCCCAGCATTTT.

The CDR3 coding sequence is TGTGCCAGCACCCCGGGAATTGCGGATTTGCAAGAGACCCAGTACTTC. Protein sequence: CASTPGIADLQETQYF. The rearrangement uses TRBV7-9 and TRBJ2-5, with D possibly TRBD2 on 5 matching bases. CDR3 length: 16 amino acids. Germline CDR1 and CDR2: SEHNR and FQNEAQ (reference sequence). Deletions cut 7 bases from V and 2 bases from J, with 20 bases between. Supplemented by reference TRBV7-9 and TRBJ2-5, the full variable domain reads DTGVSQNPRHKITKRGQNVTFRCDPISEHNRLYWYRQTLGQGPEFLTYFQNEAQLEKSRLLSDRFSAERPKGSFSTLEIQRTEQGDSAMYLCASTPGIADLQETQYFGPGTRLLVL.

CDR3 DNA: TGCAGCGTCTCCGATTCACAAGAGACCCAGTACTTC. Encoded protein: CSVSDSQETQYF. The rearrangement uses TRBV29-1 and TRBJ2-5; D is unresolved. Germline V CDR1 and CDR2: SQVTM, ANQGSEA. CDR3 size: 12 residues. Trimming shortened V by 6 bases and J by 2 bases, and 10 bases separated the two germline ends. The full variable domain, completed using reference TRBV29-1 and TRBJ2-5, is SAVISQKPSRDICQRGTSLTIQCQVDSQVTMMFWYRQQPGQSLTLIATANQGSEATYESGFVIDKFPISRPNLTFSTLTVSNMSPEDSSIYLCSVSDSQETQYFGPGTRLLVL.

This clonotype was observed a single time. The rearrangement links TRBV7-6 to TRBJ1-6, with D unclear. The CDR3 loop spans 14 amino acids. CDR1 SGHVS and CDR2 FNYEAQ come from the germline V gene. Trimming took off 1 base at V and 9 bases at J, with 10 bases between the two ends. CDR3 DNA sequence: TGTGCCAGCAGCTTAGATTCGAGGGTTTCACCCCTCCACTTT. Translation gives CASSLDSRVSPLHF.

The rearrangement uses TRBV3-1 and TRBJ2-7; a weak D match, TRBD1 (5 bases). Germline V gene lookup returns CDR1 LGHDT and CDR2 YNNKEL (reference sequence). The CDR3 has 15 residues. The germline V and J ends were trimmed by 1 base and 3 bases, with 13 bases remaining between them. The CDR3 sequence: CASSQAPQGFYEQYF. For the CDR3, the DNA is TGTGCCAGCAGCCAAGCCCCCCAGGGTTTCTACGAGCAGTACTTC.